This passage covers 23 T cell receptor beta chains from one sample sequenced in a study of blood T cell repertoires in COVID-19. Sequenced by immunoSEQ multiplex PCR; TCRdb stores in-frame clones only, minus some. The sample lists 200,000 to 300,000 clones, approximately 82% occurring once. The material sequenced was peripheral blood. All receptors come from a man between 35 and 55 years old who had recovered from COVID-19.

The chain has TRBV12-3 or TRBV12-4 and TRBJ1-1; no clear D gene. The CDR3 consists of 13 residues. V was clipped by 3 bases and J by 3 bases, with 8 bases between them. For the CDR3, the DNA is TGTGCCAGCAGTTTCTCTAGCTACACTGAAGCTTTCTTT. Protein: CASSFSSYTEAFF.

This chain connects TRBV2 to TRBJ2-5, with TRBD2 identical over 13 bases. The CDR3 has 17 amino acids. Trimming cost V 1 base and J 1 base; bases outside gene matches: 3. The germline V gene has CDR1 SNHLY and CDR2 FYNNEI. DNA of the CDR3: TGTGCCAGCAGTGAAGAGTGGACTAGCGGGAGCCAAGAGACCCAGTACTTC. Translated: CASSEEWTSGSQETQYF.

The CDR3 DNA is TGTGCCAGCAGCCCGGGGGGCAAGGGGAACACTGAAGCTTTCTTT. Protein product: CASSPGGKGNTEAFF. The rearrangement links TRBV3-1 (or the pseudogene TRBV3-2) to TRBJ1-1; a possible D gene is TRBD1 (6 bases). The germline V gene has CDR1 LGHDT and CDR2 YNNKEL (reference sequence). The CDR3 runs to 15 residues. Trimming took off 4 bases at V and 1 base at J, with 13 bases between the two ends.

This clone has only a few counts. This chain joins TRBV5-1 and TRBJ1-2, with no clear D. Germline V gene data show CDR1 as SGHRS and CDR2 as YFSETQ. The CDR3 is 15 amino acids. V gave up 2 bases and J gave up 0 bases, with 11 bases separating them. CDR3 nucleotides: TGCGCCAGCAGCTTAGACCCGGGAGCTAACTATGGCTACACCTTC. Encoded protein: CASSLDPGANYGYTF.

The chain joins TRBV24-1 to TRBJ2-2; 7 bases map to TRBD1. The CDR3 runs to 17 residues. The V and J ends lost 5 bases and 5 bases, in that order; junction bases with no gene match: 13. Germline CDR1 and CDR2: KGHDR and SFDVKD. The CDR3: CATSAPQRGPATGELFF. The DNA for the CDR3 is TGTGCCACCAGTGCCCCCCAAAGGGGGCCCGCGACCGGGGAGCTGTTTTTT.

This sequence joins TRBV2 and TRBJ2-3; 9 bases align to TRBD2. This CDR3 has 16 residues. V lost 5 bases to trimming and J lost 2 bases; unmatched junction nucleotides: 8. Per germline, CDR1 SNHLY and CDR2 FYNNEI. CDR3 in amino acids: CASSLIAGDDTDTQYF. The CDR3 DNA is TGTGCCAGCAGTCTGATAGCGGGGGACGACACAGATACGCAGTATTTT.

CDR3 nucleotides: TGTGCCAGCAGCGGACCCCGGACTAGCGGGAACACCGGGGAGCTGTTTTTT. Translated, it gives CASSGPRTSGNTGELFF. V usage is TRBV9 and J usage is TRBJ2-2; TRBD2 matches 10 bases. Germline-derived CDR1 and CDR2 are SGDLS and YYNGEE. This CDR3 spans 17 amino acids. J gave up 1 base and V 3 bases, and 6 bases lay outside the gene matches.

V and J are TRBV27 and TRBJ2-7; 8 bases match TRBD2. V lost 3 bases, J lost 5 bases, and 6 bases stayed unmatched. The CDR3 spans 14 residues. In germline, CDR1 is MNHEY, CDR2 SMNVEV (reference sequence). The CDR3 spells CASSLTGGPHEQYF. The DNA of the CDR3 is TGTGCCAGCAGTTTGACGGGAGGGCCCCACGAGCAGTACTTC.

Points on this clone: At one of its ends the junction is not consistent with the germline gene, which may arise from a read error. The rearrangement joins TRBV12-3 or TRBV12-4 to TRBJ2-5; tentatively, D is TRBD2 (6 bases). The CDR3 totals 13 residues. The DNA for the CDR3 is TGTGCCAGCAGCCCCGGGGCCCTAAGCGGGCTTGACTTC. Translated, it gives CASSPGALSGLDF.

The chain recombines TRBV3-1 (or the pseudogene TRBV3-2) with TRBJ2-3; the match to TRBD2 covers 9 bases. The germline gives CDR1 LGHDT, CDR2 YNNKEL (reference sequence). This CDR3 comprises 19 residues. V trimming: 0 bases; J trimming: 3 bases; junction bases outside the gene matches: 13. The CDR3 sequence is CASSQDWEERGVRTDTQYF. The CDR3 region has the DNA TGTGCCAGCAGCCAAGATTGGGAGGAGCGGGGGGTACGGACAGATACGCAGTATTTT.

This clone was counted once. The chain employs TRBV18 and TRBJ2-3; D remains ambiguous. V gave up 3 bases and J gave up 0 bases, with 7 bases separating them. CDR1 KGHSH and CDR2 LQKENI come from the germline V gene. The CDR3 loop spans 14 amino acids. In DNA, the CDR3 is TGTGCCAGCTCACCGACACCAAGCACAGATACGCAGTATTTT. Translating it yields CASSPTPSTDTQYF.

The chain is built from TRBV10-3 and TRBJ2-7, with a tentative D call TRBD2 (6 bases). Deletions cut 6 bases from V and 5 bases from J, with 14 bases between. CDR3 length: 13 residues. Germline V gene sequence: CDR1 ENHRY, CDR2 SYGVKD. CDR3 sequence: CAIRGRGADEQYF. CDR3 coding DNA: TGTGCCATCAGAGGGCGGGGAGCGGACGAGCAGTACTTC.

This CDR3 is CASSKVDRVSEQFF. The CDR3 DNA sequence: TGTGCCAGCAGCAAAGTGGACAGGGTAAGTGAGCAGTTCTTC. The chain couples TRBV21-1 to TRBJ2-1; TRBD1, the table's D call, lacks a check against the DNA. TRBV21-1 is marked as a pseudogene. This CDR3 region has 14 residues.

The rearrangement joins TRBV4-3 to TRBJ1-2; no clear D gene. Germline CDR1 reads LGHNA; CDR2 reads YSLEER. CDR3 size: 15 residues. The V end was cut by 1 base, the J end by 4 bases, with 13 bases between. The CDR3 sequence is CASSQAYTGFYGYTF. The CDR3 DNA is TGCGCCAGCAGCCAAGCTTACACGGGGTTCTATGGCTACACCTTC.

The CDR3, as DNA: TGTGCCAGCAGCGGGGGACTGTCTGGAAACACCATATATTTT. It encodes CASSGGLSGNTIYF. The chain recombines TRBV7-9 with TRBJ1-3; D might be TRBD1 (5 bases). CDR3 length equals 14 residues. Trimming shortened V by 5 bases and J by 1 base, and 9 bases separated the two germline ends. The germline V gene has CDR1 SEHNR and CDR2 FQNEAQ (reference sequence). The variable domain in full, with the rest retrieved from reference TRBV7-9 and TRBJ1-3, is DTGVSQNPRHKITKRGQNVTFRCDPISEHNRLYWYRQTLGQGPEFLTYFQNEAQLEKSRLLSDRFSAERPKGSFSTLEIQRTEQGDSAMYLCASSGGLSGNTIYFGEGSWLTVV.

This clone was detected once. The chain's CDR3 is CASSVGGVMTEAFF. The CDR3 DNA reads TGTGCCAGCAGCGTAGGGGGGGTCATGACTGAAGCTTTCTTT. The chain carries TRBV9 and TRBJ1-1; the D gene is possibly TRBD1 (5 bases). Germline-derived CDR1 and CDR2 are SGDLS and YYNGEE. This CDR3 comprises 14 residues. Trimming removed 0 bases at V and 5 bases at J, with 11 bases between.

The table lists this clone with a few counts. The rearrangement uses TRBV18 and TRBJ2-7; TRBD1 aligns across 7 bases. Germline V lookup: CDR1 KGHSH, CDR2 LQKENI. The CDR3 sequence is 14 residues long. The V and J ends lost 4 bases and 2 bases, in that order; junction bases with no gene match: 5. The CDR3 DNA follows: TGTGCCAGCTCACTAGGGACAGCCGCCTACGAGCAGTACTTC. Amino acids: CASSLGTAAYEQYF.

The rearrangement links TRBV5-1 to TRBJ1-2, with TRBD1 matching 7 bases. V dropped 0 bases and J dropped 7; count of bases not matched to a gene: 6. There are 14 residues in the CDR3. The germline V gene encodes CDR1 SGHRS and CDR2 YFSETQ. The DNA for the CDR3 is TGCGCCAGCAGCTTGGGCAGGGGGATAGGTGGCTACACCTTC. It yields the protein CASSLGRGIGGYTF.

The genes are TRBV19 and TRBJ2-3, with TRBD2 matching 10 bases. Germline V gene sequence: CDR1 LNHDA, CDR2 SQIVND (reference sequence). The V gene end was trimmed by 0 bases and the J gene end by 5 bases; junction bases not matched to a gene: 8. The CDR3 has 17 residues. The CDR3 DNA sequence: TGTGCCAGTAGTATAGATAGGGAGCGGGGGGGCCAAGATACGCAGTATTTT. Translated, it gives CASSIDRERGGQDTQYF.

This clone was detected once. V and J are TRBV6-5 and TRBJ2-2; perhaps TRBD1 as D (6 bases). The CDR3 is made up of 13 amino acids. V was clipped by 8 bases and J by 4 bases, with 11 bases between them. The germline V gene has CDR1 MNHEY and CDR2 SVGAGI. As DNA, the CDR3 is TGTGCCAGCTCCTGGGGGCCCACCGGGGAGCTGTTTTTT. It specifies CASSWGPTGELFF.

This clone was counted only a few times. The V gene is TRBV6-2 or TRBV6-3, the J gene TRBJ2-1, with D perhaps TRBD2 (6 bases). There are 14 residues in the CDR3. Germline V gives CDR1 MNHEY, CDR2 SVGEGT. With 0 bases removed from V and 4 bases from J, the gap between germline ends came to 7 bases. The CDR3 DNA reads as TGTGCCAGCAGTTACTCAGGAGGGTACAATGAGCAGTTCTTC. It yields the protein CASSYSGGYNEQFF.

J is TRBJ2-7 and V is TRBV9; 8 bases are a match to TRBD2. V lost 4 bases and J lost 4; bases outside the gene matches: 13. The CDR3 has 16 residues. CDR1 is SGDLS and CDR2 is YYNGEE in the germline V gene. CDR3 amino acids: CASSPRGSGAIYEQYF. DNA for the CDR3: TGTGCCAGCAGCCCCCGCGGTAGCGGGGCTATTTACGAGCAGTACTTC. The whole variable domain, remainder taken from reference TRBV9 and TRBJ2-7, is DSGVTQTPKHLITATGQRVTLRCSPRSGDLSVYWYQQSLDQGLQFLIQYYNGEERAKGNILERFSAQQFPDLHSELNLSSLELGDSALYFCASSPRGSGAIYEQYFGPGTRLTVT.

The CDR3 DNA is TGTGCCAGCAGTCGGGACAGGTTGGGCCAGCCCCAGCATTTT. Translated: CASSRDRLGQPQHF. The chain couples TRBV2 to TRBJ1-5; 8 bases line up with TRBD1. Germline V gene sequence: CDR1 SNHLY, CDR2 FYNNEI. V shed 5 bases and J 7 bases; nucleotides not matched to a gene: 7. CDR3 length: 14 residues.